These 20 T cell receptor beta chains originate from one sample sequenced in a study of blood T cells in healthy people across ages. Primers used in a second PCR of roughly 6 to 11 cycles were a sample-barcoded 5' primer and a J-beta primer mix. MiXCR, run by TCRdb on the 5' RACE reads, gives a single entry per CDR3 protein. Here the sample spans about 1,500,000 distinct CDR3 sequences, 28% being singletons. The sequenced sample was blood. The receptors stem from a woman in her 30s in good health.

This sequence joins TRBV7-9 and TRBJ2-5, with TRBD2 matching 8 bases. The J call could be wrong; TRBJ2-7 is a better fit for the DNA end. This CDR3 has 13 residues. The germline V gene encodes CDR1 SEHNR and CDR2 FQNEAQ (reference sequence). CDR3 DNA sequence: TGTGCCAGCAGCATCCGGGGGGGCCGCGAGCAGTACTTC. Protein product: CASSIRGGREQYF.

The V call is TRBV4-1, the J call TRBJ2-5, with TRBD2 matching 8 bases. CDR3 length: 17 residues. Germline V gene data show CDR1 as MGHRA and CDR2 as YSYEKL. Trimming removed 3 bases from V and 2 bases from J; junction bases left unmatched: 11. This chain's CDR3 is CASSHGSGGATQETQYF. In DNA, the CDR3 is TGCGCCAGCAGCCACGGTTCGGGAGGGGCCACGCAAGAGACCCAGTACTTC.

In DNA form, the CDR3 reads TGTGCCAGCAGTAGATCAGGGGTTAATCAGCCCCAGCATTTT. Amino acids: CASSRSGVNQPQHF. The V call is TRBV6-2 or TRBV6-3, the J call TRBJ1-5; D is perhaps TRBD1 (6 bases). V shed 5 bases and J shed 4 bases, with 12 bases lying between them. The germline V gene encodes CDR1 MNHEY and CDR2 SVGEGT. The CDR3 is 14 residues long.

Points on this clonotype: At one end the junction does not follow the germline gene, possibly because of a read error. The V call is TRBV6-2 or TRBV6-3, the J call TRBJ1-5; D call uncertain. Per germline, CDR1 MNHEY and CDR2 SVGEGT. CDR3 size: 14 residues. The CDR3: CASIYLNSNQPQHF. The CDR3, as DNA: TGTGCCAGCATTTACCTGAATAGCAACCAGCCCCAGCATTTT.

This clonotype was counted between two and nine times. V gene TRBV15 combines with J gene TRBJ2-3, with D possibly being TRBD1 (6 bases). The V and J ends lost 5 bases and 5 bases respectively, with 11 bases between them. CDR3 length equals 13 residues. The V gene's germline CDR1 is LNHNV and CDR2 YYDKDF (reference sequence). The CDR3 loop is CATSALQGDTQYF. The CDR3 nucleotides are TGTGCCACCAGCGCCCTACAGGGAGATACGCAGTATTTT.

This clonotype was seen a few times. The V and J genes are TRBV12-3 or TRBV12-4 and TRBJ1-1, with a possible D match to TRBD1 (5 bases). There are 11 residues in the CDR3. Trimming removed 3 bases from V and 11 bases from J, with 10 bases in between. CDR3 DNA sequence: TGTGCCAGCAGTTTCGGGGACTTGGCTTTCTTT. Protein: CASSFGDLAFF.

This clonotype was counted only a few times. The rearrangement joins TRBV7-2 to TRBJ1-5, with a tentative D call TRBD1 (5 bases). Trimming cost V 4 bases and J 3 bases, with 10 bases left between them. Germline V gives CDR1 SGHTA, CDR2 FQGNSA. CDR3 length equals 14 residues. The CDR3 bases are TGTGCCAGCAGCTCGGGACGGTTCAATCAGCCCCAGCATTTT. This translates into CASSSGRFNQPQHF.

The CDR3 DNA sequence: TGTGCCAGCAGCCACCCGACGGGACTAGCGGGAGATGAGCAGTACTTC. Encoded protein: CASSHPTGLAGDEQYF. The rearrangement links TRBV7-2 to TRBJ2-7, with 14 bases fitting TRBD2. From germline, CDR1 is SGHTA and CDR2 FQGNSA. The CDR3 sequence is 16 residues long. With V trimmed by 5 bases and J by 7 bases, 10 bases remained unmatched.

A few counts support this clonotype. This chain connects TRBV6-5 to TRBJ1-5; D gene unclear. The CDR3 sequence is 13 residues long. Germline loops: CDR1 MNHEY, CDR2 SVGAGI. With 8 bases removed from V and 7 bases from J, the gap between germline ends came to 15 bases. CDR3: CASAIGEGQPQHF. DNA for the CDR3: TGTGCCAGCGCAATCGGGGAAGGGCAGCCCCAGCATTTT.

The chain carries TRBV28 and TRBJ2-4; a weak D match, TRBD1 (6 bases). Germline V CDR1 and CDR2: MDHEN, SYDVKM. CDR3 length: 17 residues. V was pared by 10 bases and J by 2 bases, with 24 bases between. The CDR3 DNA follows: TGTGCCATCCCCACCGTTCCAGGGGAAGAGTCCAAAAACATTCAGTACTTC. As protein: CAIPTVPGEESKNIQYF.

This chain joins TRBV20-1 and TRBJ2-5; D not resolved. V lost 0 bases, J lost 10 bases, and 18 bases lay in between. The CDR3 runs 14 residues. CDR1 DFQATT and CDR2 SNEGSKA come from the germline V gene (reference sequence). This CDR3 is CSARDLRPFPSQYF. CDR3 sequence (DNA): TGCAGTGCTAGAGATCTACGACCTTTTCCCAGCCAGTACTTC.

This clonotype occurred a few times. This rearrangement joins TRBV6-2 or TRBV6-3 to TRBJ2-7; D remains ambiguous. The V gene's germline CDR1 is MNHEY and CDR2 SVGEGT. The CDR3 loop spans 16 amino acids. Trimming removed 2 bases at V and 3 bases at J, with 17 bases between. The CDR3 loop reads CASSYGKARMIYEQYF. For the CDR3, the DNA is TGTGCCAGCAGTTACGGGAAAGCGCGGATGATCTACGAGCAGTACTTC.

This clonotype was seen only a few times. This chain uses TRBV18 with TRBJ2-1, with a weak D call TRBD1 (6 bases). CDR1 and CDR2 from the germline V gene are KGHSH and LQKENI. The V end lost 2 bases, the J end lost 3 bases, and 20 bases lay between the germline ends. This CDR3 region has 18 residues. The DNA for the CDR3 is TGTGCCAGCTCACCAACTATATCAGGAACAGGGAACTACAATGAGCAGTTCTTC. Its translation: CASSPTISGTGNYNEQFF.

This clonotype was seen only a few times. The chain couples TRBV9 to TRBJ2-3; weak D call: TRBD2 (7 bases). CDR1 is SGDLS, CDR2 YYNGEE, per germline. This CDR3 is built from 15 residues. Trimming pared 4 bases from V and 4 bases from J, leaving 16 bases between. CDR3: CASSQTAGTPDTQYF. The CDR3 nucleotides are TGTGCCAGCAGCCAAACAGCGGGGACACCAGATACGCAGTATTTT.

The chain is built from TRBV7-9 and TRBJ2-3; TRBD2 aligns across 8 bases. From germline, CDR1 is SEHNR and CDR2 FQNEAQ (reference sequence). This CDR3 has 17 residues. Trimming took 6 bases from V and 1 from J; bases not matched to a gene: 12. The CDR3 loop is CASRKGLAGARTDTQYF. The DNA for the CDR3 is TGTGCCAGCAGAAAAGGGCTAGCGGGCGCTCGCACAGATACGCAGTATTTT.

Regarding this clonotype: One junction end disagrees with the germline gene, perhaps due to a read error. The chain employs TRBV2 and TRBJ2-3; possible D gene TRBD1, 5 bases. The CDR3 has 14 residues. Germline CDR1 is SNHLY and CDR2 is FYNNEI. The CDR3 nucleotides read TGTGCCAGCAGTGAAACGCAGGCCACAGGTACGCAGTATTTT. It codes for CASSETQATGTQYF.

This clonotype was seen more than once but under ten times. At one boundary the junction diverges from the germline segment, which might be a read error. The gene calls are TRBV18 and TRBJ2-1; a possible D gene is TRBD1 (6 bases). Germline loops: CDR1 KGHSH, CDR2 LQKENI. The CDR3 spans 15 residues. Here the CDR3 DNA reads TGTGCCAGCTCACAGGCGACAGGCTCCTACAATGAGCGGTTCTTC. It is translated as CASSQATGSYNERFF. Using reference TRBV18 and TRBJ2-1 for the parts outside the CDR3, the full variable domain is NAGVMQNPRHLVRRRGQEARLRCSPMKGHSHVYWYRQLPEEGLKFMVYLQKENIIDESGMPKERFSAEFPKEGPSILRIQQVVRGDSAAYFCASSQATGSYNERFFGPGTRLTVL.

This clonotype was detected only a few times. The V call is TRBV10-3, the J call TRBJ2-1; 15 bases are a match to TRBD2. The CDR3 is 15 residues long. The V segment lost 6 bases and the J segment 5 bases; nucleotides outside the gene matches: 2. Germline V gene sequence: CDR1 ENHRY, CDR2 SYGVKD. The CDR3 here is CAIRGTSGGNNEQFF. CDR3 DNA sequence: TGTGCCATCAGAGGGACTAGCGGGGGGAACAATGAGCAGTTCTTC.

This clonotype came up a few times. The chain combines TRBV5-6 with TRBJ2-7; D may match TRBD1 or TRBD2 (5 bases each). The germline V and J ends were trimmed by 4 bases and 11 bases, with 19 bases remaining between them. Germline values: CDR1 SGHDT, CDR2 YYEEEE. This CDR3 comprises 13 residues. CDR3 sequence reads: CASSGTITRLEYF. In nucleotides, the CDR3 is TGTGCCAGCAGCGGGACCATCACGAGACTTGAGTACTTC.

The DNA for the CDR3 is TGTGCCAGCAGTTACGGTAGGGGACTGAACACTGAAGCTTTCTTT. This codes for CASSYGRGLNTEAFF. This chain connects TRBV6-5 to TRBJ1-1, with TRBD1 as a possible D gene (5 bases). Germline CDR1 is MNHEY and CDR2 is SVGAGI. CDR3 length: 15 residues. Trimming took 2 bases from V and 0 from J, leaving 10 bases between them.